This TCR beta chain was observed in a study of blood T cell repertoires in COVID-19. Authors' processing steps: Reference gene primer amplification yielded estimated nucleated cell counts. Clones were read by immunoSEQ multiplex PCR, and TCRdb kept only the in-frame ones, dropping some. The V and J calls and the clone size are those of that table, but D and trimming were determined from the DNA. The sample yields 200,000 to 300,000 clones, roughly 76% seen once. V lost 1 base, J lost 9 bases, and 8 bases stayed unmatched. This CDR3 is built from 15 residues. Looked up from germline, CDR1 is SGHNT and CDR2 is YENEEA.

This chain connects TRBV11-3 to TRBJ2-1, with 8 bases aligning to TRBD1. The material sequenced was peripheral blood. The receptor was derived from a woman older than 75 with COVID-19, enrolled during active disease. The CDR3 coding sequence is TGTGCCAGCAGCTTAGGGCAGGGGGCTCGGAGTGAGCAGTTCTTC. Amino acids: CASSLGQGARSEQFF. The variable domain in full, completed from reference TRBV11-3 and TRBJ2-1, reads EAGVVQSPRYKIIEKKQPVAFWCNPISGHNTLYWYLQNLGQGPELLIRYENEEAVDDSQLPKDRFSAERLKGVDSTLKIQPAELGDSAVYLCASSLGQGARSEQFFGPGTRLTVL.